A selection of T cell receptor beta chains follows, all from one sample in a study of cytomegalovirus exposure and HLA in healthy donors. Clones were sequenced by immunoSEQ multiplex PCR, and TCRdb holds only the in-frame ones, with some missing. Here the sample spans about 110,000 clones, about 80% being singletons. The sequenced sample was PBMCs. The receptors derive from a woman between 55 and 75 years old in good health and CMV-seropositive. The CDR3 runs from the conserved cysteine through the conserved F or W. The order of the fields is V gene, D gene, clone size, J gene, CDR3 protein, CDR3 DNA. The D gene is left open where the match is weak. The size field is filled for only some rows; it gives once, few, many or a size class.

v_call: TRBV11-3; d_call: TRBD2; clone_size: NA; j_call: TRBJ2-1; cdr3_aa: CASSSGLAGLYNEQFF; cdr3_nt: TGTGCCAGCAGCTCCGGACTAGCGGGACTCTACAATGAGCAGTTCTTC
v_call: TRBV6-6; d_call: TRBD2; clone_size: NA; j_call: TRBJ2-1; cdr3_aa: CASSYGGLGYNEQFF; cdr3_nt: TGTGCCAGCAGTTACGGGGGACTAGGGTACAATGAGCAGTTCTTC
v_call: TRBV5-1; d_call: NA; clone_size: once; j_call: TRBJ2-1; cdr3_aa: CASSLVGEQFF; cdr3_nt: TGCGCCAGCAGCTTGGTCGGTGAGCAGTTCTTC
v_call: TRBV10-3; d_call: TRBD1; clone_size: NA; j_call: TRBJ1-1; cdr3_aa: CAINRDSGNTEAFF; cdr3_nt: TGTGCCATCAACCGGGACAGCGGGAACACTGAAGCTTTCTTT
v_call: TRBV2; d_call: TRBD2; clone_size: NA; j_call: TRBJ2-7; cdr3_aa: CAGKLAGKIYEQYF; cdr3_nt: TGTGCCGGTAAACTAGCGGGAAAGATATACGAGCAGTACTTC
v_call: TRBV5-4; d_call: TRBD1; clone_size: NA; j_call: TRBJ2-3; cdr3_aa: CASSTGQGSTDTQYF; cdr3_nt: TGTGCCAGCAGCACGGGACAGGGGAGCACAGATACGCAGTATTTT
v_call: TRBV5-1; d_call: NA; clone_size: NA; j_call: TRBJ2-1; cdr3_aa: CASSLDGQVSGEQFF; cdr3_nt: TGCGCCAGCAGCCTCGATGGGCAGGTCTCGGGAGAGCAGTTCTTC
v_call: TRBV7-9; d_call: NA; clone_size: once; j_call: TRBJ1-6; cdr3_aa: CASKREGGINSPLHF; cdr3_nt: TGTGCCAGCAAGCGGGAGGGCGGTATTAATTCACCCCTCCACTTT
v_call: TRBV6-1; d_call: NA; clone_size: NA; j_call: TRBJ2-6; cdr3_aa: CASSEFPGGLVAGANVLTF; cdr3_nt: TGTGCCAGCAGTGAATTCCCAGGGGGGTTGGTTGCTGGGGCCAACGTCCTGACTTTC
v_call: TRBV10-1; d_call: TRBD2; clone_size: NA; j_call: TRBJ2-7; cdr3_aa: CARMVSGRVDEQYF; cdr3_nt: TGCGCCAGAATGGTTAGCGGGAGAGTAGACGAGCAGTACTTC
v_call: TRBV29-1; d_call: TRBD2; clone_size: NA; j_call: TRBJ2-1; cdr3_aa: CSSSGGTIYNEQFF; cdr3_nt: TGCAGCTCTAGCGGCGGGACCATCTACAATGAGCAGTTCTTC
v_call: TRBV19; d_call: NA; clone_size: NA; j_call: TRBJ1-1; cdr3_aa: CASSTRTVLTLNTEAFF; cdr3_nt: TGTGCCAGTAGTACCCGGACAGTCTTAACCCTGAACACTGAAGCTTTCTTT
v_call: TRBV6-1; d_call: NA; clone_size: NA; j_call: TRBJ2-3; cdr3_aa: CASSVPGSADTQYF; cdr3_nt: TGTGCCAGCAGTGTACCCGGGAGCGCAGATACGCAGTATTTT
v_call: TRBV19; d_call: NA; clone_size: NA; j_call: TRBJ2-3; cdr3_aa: CASSPRGSYTDTQYF; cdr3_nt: TGTGCCAGTAGTCCCCGTGGCAGTTACACAGATACGCAGTATTTT
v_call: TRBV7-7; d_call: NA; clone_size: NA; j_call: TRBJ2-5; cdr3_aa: CASSLGRSETQYF; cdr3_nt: TGTGCTAGCAGCTTAGGGCGGAGCGAGACCCAGTACTTC
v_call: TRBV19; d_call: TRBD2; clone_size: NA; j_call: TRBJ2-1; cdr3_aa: CASSVSGTSGSNEQFF; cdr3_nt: TGTGCCAGTAGTGTCTCCGGGACTAGCGGGAGTAATGAGCAGTTCTTC
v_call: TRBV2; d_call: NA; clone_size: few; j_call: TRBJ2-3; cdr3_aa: CASRAQAGNTDTQYF; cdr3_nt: TGTGCCAGCAGGGCGCAGGCGGGAAACACAGATACGCAGTATTTT
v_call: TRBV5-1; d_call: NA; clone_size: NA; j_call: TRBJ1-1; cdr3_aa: CASSSQETGNTEAFF; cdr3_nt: TGCGCCAGCAGCTCGCAAGAGACAGGGAACACTGAAGCTTTCTTT
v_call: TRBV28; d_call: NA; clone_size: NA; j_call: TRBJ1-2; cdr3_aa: CASSVFGRHGYTF; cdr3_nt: TGTGCCAGCAGTGTTTTCGGCAGGCATGGCTACACCTTC
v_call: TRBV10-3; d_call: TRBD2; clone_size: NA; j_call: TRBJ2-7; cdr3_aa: CATNGGDRREQYF; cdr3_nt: TGTGCCACCAATGGGGGGGATCGCCGGGAGCAGTACTTC
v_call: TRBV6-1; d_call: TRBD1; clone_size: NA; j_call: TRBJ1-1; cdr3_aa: CASSEWRTGGNTEAFF; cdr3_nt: TGTGCCAGCAGTGAATGGAGGACAGGGGGAAATACTGAAGCTTTCTTT
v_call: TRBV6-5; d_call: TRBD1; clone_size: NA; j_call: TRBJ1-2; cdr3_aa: CASSTGQGRNGYTF; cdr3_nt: TGTGCCAGCAGCACCGGACAGGGGAGGAATGGCTACACCTTC
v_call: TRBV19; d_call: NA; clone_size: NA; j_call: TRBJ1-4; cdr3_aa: CASSFPRATNEKLFF; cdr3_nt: TGTGCCAGTAGTTTCCCCCGAGCAACTAATGAAAAACTGTTTTTT
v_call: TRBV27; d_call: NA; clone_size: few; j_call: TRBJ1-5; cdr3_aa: CASSLQGNQPQHF; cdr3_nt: TGTGCCAGCAGTTTACAGGGCAATCAGCCCCAGCATTTT
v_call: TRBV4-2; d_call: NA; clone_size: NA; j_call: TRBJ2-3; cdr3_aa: CASSQDYGGTDTQYF; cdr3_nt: TGTGCCAGCAGCCAAGATTACGGGGGCACAGATACGCAGTATTTT
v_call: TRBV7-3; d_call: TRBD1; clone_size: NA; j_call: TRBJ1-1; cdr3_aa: CASSRGANTEAFF; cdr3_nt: TGTGCCAGCTCCAGGGGGGCGAACACTGAAGCTTTCTTT
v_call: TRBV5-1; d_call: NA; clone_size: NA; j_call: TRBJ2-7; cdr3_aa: CASSLVGYEQYF; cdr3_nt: TGCGCCAGCAGCCTGGTCGGGTACGAGCAGTACTTC
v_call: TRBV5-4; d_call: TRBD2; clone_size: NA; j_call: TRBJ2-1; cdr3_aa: CASSLPGRAGHEQFF; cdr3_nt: TGTGCCAGCAGCTTACCGGGGAGGGCCGGCCATGAGCAGTTCTTC
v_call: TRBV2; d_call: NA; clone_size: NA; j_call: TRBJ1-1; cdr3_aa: CASSEIGSVNTEAFF; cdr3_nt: TGTGCCAGCAGTGAAATCGGGTCCGTGAACACTGAAGCTTTCTTT
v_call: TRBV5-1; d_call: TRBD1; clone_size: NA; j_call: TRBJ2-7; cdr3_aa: CASSFTGAMYF; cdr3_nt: TGCGCCAGCAGCTTTACAGGGGCTATGTACTTC
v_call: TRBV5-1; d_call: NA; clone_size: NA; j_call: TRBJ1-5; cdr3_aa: CASSLERVRMNQPQHF; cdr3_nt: TGCGCCAGCAGCCTGGAGAGGGTGCGGATGAATCAGCCCCAGCATTTT
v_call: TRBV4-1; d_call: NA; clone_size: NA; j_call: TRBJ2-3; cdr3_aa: CASSQGLAPSTDTQYF; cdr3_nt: TGCGCCAGCAGCCAAGGGCTAGCACCGAGCACAGATACGCAGTATTTT
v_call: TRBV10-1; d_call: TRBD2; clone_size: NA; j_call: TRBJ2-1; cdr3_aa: CASSATVGSGEQFF; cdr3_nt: TGCGCCAGCAGTGCCACGGTTGGTAGCGGGGAGCAGTTCTTC
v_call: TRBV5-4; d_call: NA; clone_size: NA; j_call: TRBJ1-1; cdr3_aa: CASSFKGVGMAFF; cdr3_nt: TGTGCCAGCAGCTTTAAGGGGGTCGGGATGGCTTTCTTT